A selection of T cell receptor beta chains follows, all from one sample in a study of blood T cell repertoires in COVID-19. Assay: immunoSEQ multiplex PCR; the TCRdb copy retains only in-frame clones and omits some. The sample records approximately 160,000 clones, roughly 87% being singletons. The sequencing input was PBMCs or T cells enriched from blood (not recorded which). The source is a woman aged 45-65 years who had recovered from COVID-19. Each CDR3 is given with its conserved first and last residue. The D gene is left open where the match is weak. Clone size is stated in some rows and not others, as once, few, many or a class when expanded.

TRBD1	TRBV5-1	NA	TRBJ1-2	TGCGCCAGCAGCTTGGAACCGGGACAGGTCTTCTACACCTTC	CASSLEPGQVFYTF
TRBD2	TRBV11-3	NA	TRBJ2-2	TGTGCCAGCAGCACCCGCCGGGCTGGGGAGGGCGGGGAGCTGTTTTTT	CASSTRRAGEGGELFF
TRBD1	TRBV2	NA	TRBJ1-2	TGTGCCAGCAGTGTGGTGGGACAGGGAACAATTAACTATGGCTACACCTTC	CASSVVGQGTINYGYTF
TRBD1	TRBV4-2	NA	TRBJ1-2	TGTGCCAGCAGCCAAGGGGACAGCTTTGGCTACACCTTC	CASSQGDSFGYTF
TRBD2	TRBV7-9	NA	TRBJ2-3	TGTGCCAGCAGTCACTTCAAGTGGGAGGGCCTGGATACGCAGTATTTT	CASSHFKWEGLDTQYF
NA	TRBV5-1	NA	TRBJ1-4	TGCGCCAGCAGCCCCGGACAGCCTAATGAAAAACTGTTTTTT	CASSPGQPNEKLFF
TRBD1	TRBV9	NA	TRBJ2-3	TGTGCCAGCAGCAGAGGGGGCATTACAGATACGCAGTATTTT	CASSRGGITDTQYF
TRBD1	TRBV28	NA	TRBJ1-1	TGTGCCAGCAGTTTAGTGGAGACAGGGGGTTCAGCTTTCTTT	CASSLVETGGSAFF
TRBD2	TRBV29-1	NA	TRBJ2-5	TGCAGCGTTGCCACAAGCTACTTCGGGACTAGCGGGAGGGCCGGAGAGACCCAGTACTTC	CSVATSYFGTSGRAGETQYF
NA	TRBV4-3	NA	TRBJ1-5	TGCGCCAGCAGCCAAGAGTACGAGGGCCCTCAGCCCCAGCATTTT	CASSQEYEGPQPQHF
NA	TRBV5-6	few	TRBJ1-2	TGTGCCAGCAGCGTAGATACAGGGAACTATGGCTACACCTTC	CASSVDTGNYGYTF
NA	TRBV7-9	few	TRBJ2-1	TGTGCCAGCAGCTTCCAGGGCCTTCGCTCCTACAATGAGCAGTTCTTC	CASSFQGLRSYNEQFF
NA	TRBV4-2	NA	TRBJ1-4	TGTGCCAGCAGCAAGAGTGCAGGGGTAAATGAAAAACTGTTTTTT	CASSKSAGVNEKLFF
TRBD2	TRBV27	NA	TRBJ2-3	TGTGCCAGCAGTTTAAGGTCTAGCGGGAGGGATACGCAGTATTTT	CASSLRSSGRDTQYF
TRBD1	TRBV4-2	NA	TRBJ1-2	TGTGCCAGCAGCCAAGAGATACAGGGGATTTATGGCTACACCTTC	CASSQEIQGIYGYTF
TRBD2	TRBV6-5	NA	TRBJ2-7	TGTGCCAGCAGTACCGGGGGGGCGGACTACGAGCAGTACTTC	CASSTGGADYEQYF
NA	TRBV7-9	NA	TRBJ2-5	TGTGCCAGCAGCCCTAGGAGAGAGACCCAGTACTTC	CASSPRRETQYF
NA	TRBV21-1	NA	TRBJ2-7	TGTGCCAGCAGCACACAGGGGTACGAGCAGTACTTC	CASSTQGYEQYF
NA	TRBV11-2	NA	TRBJ1-4	TGTGCCAGCAGCACGACAGTTAGTAATGAAAAACTGTTTTTT	CASSTTVSNEKLFF
NA	TRBV7-8	NA	TRBJ1-1	TGTGCCAGCAGCGCTCAGGGGCTGAAAAACACTGAAGCTTTCTTT	CASSAQGLKNTEAFF
NA	TRBV30	NA	TRBJ2-7	TGTGCCTGGAGTCTGGGCGGGATCTCCTACGAGCAGTACTTC	CAWSLGGISYEQYF
NA	TRBV7-2	NA	TRBJ1-1	TGTGCCAGCAGCTTGCTAGCTTTGAACACTGAAGCTTTCTTT	CASSLLALNTEAFF
NA	TRBV29-1	NA	TRBJ1-2	TGCAGCTCAGCATCGCCGGGTGCCTATGGCTACACCTTC	CSSASPGAYGYTF
NA	TRBV15	NA	TRBJ1-2	TGTGCCACCAGCAGAGATAGGACGGGGTATGGCTACACCTTC	CATSRDRTGYGYTF
NA	TRBV18	NA	TRBJ2-6	TGTGCCAGCTCACCAAGCGTGGGGCGTAGGTCTGGGGCCAACGTCCTGACTTTC	CASSPSVGRRSGANVLTF
TRBD2	TRBV24-1	NA	TRBJ2-1	TGTGCCACCAGTGACCGTAGCGGGAGGGCCCCTGATGAGCAGTTCTTC	CATSDRSGRAPDEQFF
TRBD1	TRBV28	NA	TRBJ2-1	TGTGCCAGCAGGAAACAGGGGTATGAGCAGTTCTTC	CASRKQGYEQFF
NA	TRBV12-2	NA	TRBJ2-1	TGTGCAAGTCGCTTAGAGGCTAGCGGGAGGAGGATGGACTACAATGAGCAGTTCTTC	CASRLEASGRRMDYNEQFF
NA	TRBV6-2/TRBV6-3	NA	TRBJ2-1	TGTGCCAGCAGCCCATCCCTATACAATGAGCAGTTCTTC	CASSPSLYNEQFF
TRBD1	TRBV6-6	NA	TRBJ2-5	TGTGCCAGCAGTCAAAGAACGGGCCTAGGACAGGGTCGAGAGACCCAGTACTTC	CASSQRTGLGQGRETQYF